What follows is one T cell receptor beta chain and its context. Its target is not known. Total RNA was isolated from each sample in quantities of at least 5 micrograms. Then a second PCR, running about 6 to 11 cycles, was carried out with a sample-barcoded 5' primer and a J-beta primer mix. The template-switch adaptor, which had 12 random nucleotides, put a tag on each cDNA molecule. Using its own MiXCR run on the 5' RACE reads, TCRdb lists one record per CDR3 protein. The sample shows 650,000 or so distinct CDR3 sequences, 40% to 65% of them seen only once. This record comes from a study of blood T cells in healthy people across ages. The germline gives CDR1 LGHDT, CDR2 YNNKEL (reference sequence). The CDR3 is 14 amino acids. V lost 1 base and J 5 bases, leaving 6 bases between the germline ends. Study-wide results and caveats: One million T cells yielded diversity estimates that were considered underestimates.

The sample was blood. The clonotype was recovered from an elderly woman in good health. V and J are TRBV3-1 and TRBJ1-6; TRBD1 might be the D (5 bases). This chain's CDR3 is CASSQAGNNSPLHF. Written as DNA, the CDR3 is TGTGCCAGCAGCCAAGCAGGGAATAATTCACCCCTCCACTTT.